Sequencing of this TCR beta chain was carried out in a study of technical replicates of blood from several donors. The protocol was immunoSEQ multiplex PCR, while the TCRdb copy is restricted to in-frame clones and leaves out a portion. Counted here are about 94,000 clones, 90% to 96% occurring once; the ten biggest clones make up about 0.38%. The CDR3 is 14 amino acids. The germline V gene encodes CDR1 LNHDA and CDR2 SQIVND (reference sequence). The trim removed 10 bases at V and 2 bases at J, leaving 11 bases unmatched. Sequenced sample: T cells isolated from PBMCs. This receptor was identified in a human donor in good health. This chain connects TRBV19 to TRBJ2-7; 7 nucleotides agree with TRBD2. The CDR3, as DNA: TGTGCCACCCAAGGTAGCGGGCCTGCCTACGAGCAGTACTTC. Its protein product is CATQGSGPAYEQYF.